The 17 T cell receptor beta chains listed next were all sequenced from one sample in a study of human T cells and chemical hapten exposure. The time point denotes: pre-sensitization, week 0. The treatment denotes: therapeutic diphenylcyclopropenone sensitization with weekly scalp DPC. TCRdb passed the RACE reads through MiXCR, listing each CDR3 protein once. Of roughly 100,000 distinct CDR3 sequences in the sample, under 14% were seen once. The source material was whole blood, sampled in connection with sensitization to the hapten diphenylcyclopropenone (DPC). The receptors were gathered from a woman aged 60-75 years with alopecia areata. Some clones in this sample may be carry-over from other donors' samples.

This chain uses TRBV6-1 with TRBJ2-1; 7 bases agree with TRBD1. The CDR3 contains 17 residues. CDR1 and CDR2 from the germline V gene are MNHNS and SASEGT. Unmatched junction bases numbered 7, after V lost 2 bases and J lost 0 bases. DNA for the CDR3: TGTGCCAGCAGTGAAAGGGGGCGACCAAGCTCCTACAATGAGCAGTTCTTC. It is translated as CASSERGRPSSYNEQFF.

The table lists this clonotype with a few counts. CDR3 in amino acids: CASSRQGPYGYTF. The DNA of the CDR3 is TGTGCCAGCAGTCGACAGGGTCCCTATGGCTACACCTTC. The gene calls are TRBV2 and TRBJ1-2; 7 nucleotides align to TRBD1. The CDR3 length is 13 residues. J was trimmed by 4 bases and V by 5 bases; bases with no gene match: 4. From germline, CDR1 is SNHLY and CDR2 FYNNEI.

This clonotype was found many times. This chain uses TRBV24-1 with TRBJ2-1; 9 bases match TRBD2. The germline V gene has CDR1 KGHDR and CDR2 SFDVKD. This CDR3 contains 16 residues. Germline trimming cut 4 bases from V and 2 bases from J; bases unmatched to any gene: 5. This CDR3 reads CATSDHSGGTYNEQFF. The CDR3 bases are TGTGCCACCAGTGACCATAGCGGGGGAACCTACAATGAGCAGTTCTTC.

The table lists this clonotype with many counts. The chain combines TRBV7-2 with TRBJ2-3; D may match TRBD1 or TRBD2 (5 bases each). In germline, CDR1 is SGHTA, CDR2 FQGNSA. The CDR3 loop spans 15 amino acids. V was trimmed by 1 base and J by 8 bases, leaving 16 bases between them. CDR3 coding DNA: TGTGCCAGCAGCTTAGTGGCACAGCTGGGGGTTACGCAGTATTTT. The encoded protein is CASSLVAQLGVTQYF.

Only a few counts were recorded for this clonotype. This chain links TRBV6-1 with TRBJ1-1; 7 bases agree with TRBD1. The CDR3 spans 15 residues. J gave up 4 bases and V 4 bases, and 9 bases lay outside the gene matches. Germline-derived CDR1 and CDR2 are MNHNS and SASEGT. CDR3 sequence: CASSVRQGVSTEAFF. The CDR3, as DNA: TGTGCCAGCAGTGTACGACAGGGAGTAAGCACTGAAGCTTTCTTT.

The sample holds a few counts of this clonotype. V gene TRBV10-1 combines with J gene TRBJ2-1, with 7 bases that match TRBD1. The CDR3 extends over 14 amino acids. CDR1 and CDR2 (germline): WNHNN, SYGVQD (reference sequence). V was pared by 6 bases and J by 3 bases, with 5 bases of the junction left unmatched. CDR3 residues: CASSAGGSYNEQFF. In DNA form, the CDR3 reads TGCGCCAGCAGCGCAGGGGGAAGCTACAATGAGCAGTTCTTC.

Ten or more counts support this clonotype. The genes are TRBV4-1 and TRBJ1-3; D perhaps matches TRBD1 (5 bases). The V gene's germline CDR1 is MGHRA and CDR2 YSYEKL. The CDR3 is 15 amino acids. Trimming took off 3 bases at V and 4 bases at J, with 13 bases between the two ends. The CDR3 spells CASSQAGMFGNTIYF. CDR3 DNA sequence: TGCGCCAGCAGCCAGGCAGGGATGTTCGGAAACACCATATATTTT.

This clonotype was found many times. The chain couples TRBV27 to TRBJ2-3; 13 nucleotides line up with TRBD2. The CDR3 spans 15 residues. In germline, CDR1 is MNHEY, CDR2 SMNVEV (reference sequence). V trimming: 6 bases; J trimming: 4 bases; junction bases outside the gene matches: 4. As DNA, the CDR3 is TGTGCCAGCAGCCAGGGACTAGCGGGGCCAGATACGCAGTATTTT. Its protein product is CASSQGLAGPDTQYF.

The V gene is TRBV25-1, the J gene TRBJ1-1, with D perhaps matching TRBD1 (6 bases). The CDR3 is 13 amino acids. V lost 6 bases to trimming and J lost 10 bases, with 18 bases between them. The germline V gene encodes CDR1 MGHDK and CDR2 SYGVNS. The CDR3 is CASRNNRARGAFF. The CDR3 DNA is TGTGCCAGCAGAAATAACAGGGCGCGGGGAGCTTTCTTT.

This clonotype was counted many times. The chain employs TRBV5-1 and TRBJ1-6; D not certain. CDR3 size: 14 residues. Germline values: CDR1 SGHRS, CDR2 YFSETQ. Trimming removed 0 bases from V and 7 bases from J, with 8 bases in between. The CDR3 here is CASSLGTENSPLHF. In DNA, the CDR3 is TGCGCCAGCAGCTTGGGTACAGAGAATTCACCCCTCCACTTT.

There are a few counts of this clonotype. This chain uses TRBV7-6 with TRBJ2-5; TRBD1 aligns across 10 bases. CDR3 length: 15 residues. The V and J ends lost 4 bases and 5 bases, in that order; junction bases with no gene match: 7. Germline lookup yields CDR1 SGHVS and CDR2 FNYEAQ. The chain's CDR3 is CASSWTGGRRETQYF. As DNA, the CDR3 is TGTGCCAGCAGCTGGACAGGGGGTAGGAGGGAGACCCAGTACTTC.

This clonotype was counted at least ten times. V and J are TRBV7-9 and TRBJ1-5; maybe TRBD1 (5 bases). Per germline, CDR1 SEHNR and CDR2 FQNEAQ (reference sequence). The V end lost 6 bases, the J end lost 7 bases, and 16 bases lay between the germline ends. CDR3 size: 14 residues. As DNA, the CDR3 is TGTGCCAGCAGTTTGGACTTGGGGGGGCAGCCCCAGCATTTT. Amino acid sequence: CASSLDLGGQPQHF. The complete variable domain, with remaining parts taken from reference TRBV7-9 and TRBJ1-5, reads DTGVSQNPRHKITKRGQNVTFRCDPISEHNRLYWYRQTLGQGPEFLTYFQNEAQLEKSRLLSDRFSAERPKGSFSTLEIQRTEQGDSAMYLCASSLDLGGQPQHFGDGTRLSIL.

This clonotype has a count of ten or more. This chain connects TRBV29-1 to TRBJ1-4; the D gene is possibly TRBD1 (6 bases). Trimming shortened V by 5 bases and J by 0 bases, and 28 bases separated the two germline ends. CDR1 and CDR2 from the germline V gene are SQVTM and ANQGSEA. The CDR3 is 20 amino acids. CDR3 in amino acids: CSVSKSGIRDISATNEKLFF. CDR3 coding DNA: TGCAGCGTTTCAAAGTCGGGTATCCGGGACATCTCTGCAACTAATGAAAAACTGTTTTTT.

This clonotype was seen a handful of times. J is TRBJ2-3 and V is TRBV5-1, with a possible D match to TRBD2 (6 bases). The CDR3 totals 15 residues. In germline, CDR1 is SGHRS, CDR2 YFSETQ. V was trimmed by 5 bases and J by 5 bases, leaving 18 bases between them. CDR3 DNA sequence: TGCGCCAGCAGACCCGGGCGGGGAGCGGGAGATACGCAGTATTTT. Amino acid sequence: CASRPGRGAGDTQYF.

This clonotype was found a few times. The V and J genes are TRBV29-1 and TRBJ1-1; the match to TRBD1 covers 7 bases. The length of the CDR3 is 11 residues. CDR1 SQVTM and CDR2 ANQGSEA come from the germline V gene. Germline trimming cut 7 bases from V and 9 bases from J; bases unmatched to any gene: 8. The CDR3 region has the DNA TGCAGCGCCACCGGGACAGATCAAGCTTTCTTT. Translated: CSATGTDQAFF.

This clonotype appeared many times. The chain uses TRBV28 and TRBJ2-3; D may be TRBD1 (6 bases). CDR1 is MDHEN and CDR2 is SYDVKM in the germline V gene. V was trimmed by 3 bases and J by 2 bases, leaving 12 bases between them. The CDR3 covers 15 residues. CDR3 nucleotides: TGTGCCAGCAGTTTCCGGGACATGATCACAGATACGCAGTATTTT. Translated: CASSFRDMITDTQYF.

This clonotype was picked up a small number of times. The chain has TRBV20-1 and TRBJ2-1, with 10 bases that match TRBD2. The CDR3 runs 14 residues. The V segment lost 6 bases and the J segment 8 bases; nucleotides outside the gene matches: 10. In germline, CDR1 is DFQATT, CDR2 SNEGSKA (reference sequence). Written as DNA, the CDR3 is TGCAGTGCGATAAGCGGGGGGGCGGTAGATGAGCAGTTCTTC. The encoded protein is CSAISGGAVDEQFF.